This T cell receptor beta chain was profiled in a study of blood T cell repertoires in COVID-19. Across the whole study: Acute and convalescent COVID-19 samples came from the United States, Italy and Spain.

Per the authors' pipeline: Nucleated cell number was recorded as an estimate derived from reference gene primer amplification. TCRdb's table, derived via immunoSEQ multiplex PCR, lists solely in-frame clones and lacks some. That table gives V, J and clone size, and the DNA gave D and trimming. This sample carries 230,000 or so clones, approximately 81% of them seen once, and the ten largest clones take 5% to 8%. CDR3 size: 14 residues. Germline CDR1 is LGHNT and CDR2 is FRNRAP. V was pared by 5 bases and J by 3 bases, with 7 bases of the junction left unmatched. The cohort comprised adults aged about 18 to 89 years residing in some 24 US areas. It was within 2 weeks before study entry that exposed participants met a COVID-19 case.

Sequencing was carried out using PBMCs or T cells enriched from blood (not recorded which). This sequence originates from a woman aged 50 to 65 who had been exposed to COVID-19. V usage is TRBV12-5 and J usage is TRBJ2-7, with 7 bases identical to TRBD1. For the CDR3, the DNA is TGTGCTAGTGGTCAGGGGGAGACTATCTACGAGCAGTACTTC. This gives the protein CASGQGETIYEQYF.